These 9 T cell receptor beta chains came from one sample sequenced in a study of blood T cell repertoires in COVID-19. Assay used: immunoSEQ multiplex PCR; TCRdb lists only in-frame clones, some missing. The sample carries about 140,000 clones, 60% to 85% recorded once. Sequences were obtained from peripheral blood. All receptors come from a man aged 45-60 years with active or convalescent COVID-19.

The chain uses TRBV29-1 and TRBJ2-3; D tentatively fits TRBD1 or TRBD2 (7 bases each). Germline V gives CDR1 SQVTM, CDR2 ANQGSEA. The CDR3 runs to 13 residues. V lost 7 bases to trimming and J lost 3 bases, with 14 bases between them. CDR3 sequence reads: CSAGGGGTDTQYF. Written as DNA, the CDR3 is TGCAGCGCAGGGGGGGGAGGGACAGATACGCAGTATTTT.

The chain couples TRBV15 to TRBJ2-3, with 8 positions matching TRBD2. The CDR3 sequence is 17 residues long. Germline assignment: CDR1 LNHNV and CDR2 YYDKDF (reference sequence). Trimming removed 0 bases from V and 0 bases from J; junction bases left unmatched: 5. The DNA for the CDR3 is TGTGCCACCAGCAGAGATCTCGGGGGGGTTAGCACAGATACGCAGTATTTT. It translates to CATSRDLGGVSTDTQYF.

This clone was seen more than once but under ten times. This rearrangement joins TRBV18 to TRBJ2-7; the D gene is possibly TRBD1 (6 bases). Trimming removed 6 bases from V and 2 bases from J, with 20 bases in between. In germline, CDR1 is KGHSH, CDR2 LQKENI. CDR3 length equals 16 residues. The CDR3 spells CASSPSNIKGAYEQYF. Here the CDR3 DNA reads TGTGCCAGCTCCCCCTCGAACATTAAGGGGGCCTACGAGCAGTACTTC.

This clone has only one observation. This chain links TRBV11-2 with TRBJ2-3; 9 nucleotides agree with TRBD2. Germline V lookup: CDR1 SGHAT, CDR2 FQNNGV. The CDR3 length is 14 residues. The ends lost 4 bases at V and 4 bases at J; junction bases unmatched: 3. CDR3 loop: CASSYAGGPDTQYF. For the CDR3, the DNA is TGTGCCAGCAGCTACGCGGGAGGGCCAGATACGCAGTATTTT. The variable domain in full, with the rest retrieved from reference TRBV11-2 and TRBJ2-3, is EAGVAQSPRYKIIEKRQSVAFWCNPISGHATLYWYQQILGQGPKLLIQFQNNGVVDDSQLPKDRFSAERLKGVDSTLKIQPAKLEDSAVYLCASSYAGGPDTQYFGPGTRLTVL.

V usage is TRBV20-1 and J usage is TRBJ2-1, with 11 bases fitting TRBD2. The CDR3 sequence is 17 residues long. Germline V lookup: CDR1 DFQATT, CDR2 SNEGSKA (reference sequence). V shed 3 bases and J 2 bases; nucleotides not matched to a gene: 9. The CDR3 region has the DNA TGCAGTGCTAGTCCTAGCGGGAGGAGAGAGCCCTACAATGAGCAGTTCTTC. It translates to CSASPSGRREPYNEQFF.

The chain combines TRBV7-6 with TRBJ2-3, with 8 bases fitting TRBD1. Germline V gene sequence: CDR1 SGHVS, CDR2 FNYEAQ. V was clipped by 5 bases and J by 3 bases; unmatched bases: 7. The CDR3 is 15 amino acids. The DNA for the CDR3 is TGTGCCAGCAGCCGACAGGGGTCTGGTACAGATACGCAGTATTTT. It translates to CASSRQGSGTDTQYF.

The chain uses TRBV28 and TRBJ2-2; 7 bases line up with TRBD1. Germline lookup yields CDR1 MDHEN and CDR2 SYDVKM. There are 15 residues in the CDR3. After removal of 8 bases from V and 5 bases from J, the junction contained 11 bases not matched to a gene. The CDR3 coding sequence is TGTGCCAGCGGAATAACAGGGGTAGGGACCGGGGAGCTGTTTTTT. Translation: CASGITGVGTGELFF.

This clone was observed a handful of times. This chain connects TRBV9 to TRBJ2-7; weak D call: TRBD2 (6 bases). V lost 2 bases and J 5 bases, leaving 14 bases between the germline ends. This CDR3 comprises 14 residues. Looked up from germline, CDR1 is SGDLS and CDR2 is YYNGEE. The DNA for the CDR3 is TGTGCCAGCAGCGTGGGTAGCGGTCCTAACGAGCAGTACTTC. Translation gives CASSVGSGPNEQYF.

V and J are TRBV9 and TRBJ2-2; 12 nucleotides line up with TRBD2. This CDR3 is built from 17 residues. Germline CDR1 SGDLS, CDR2 YYNGEE. Unmatched junction bases numbered 6, after V lost 4 bases and J lost 2 bases. In DNA, the CDR3 is TGTGCCAGCAGCCTCGGGACTAGCGGGCCTAACACCGGGGAGCTGTTTTTT. Its translation is CASSLGTSGPNTGELFF. The full variable domain, in which reference TRBV9 and TRBJ2-2 provide the parts outside the CDR3, is DSGVTQTPKHLITATGQRVTLRCSPRSGDLSVYWYQQSLDQGLQFLIQYYNGEERAKGNILERFSAQQFPDLHSELNLSSLELGDSALYFCASSLGTSGPNTGELFFGEGSRLTVL.